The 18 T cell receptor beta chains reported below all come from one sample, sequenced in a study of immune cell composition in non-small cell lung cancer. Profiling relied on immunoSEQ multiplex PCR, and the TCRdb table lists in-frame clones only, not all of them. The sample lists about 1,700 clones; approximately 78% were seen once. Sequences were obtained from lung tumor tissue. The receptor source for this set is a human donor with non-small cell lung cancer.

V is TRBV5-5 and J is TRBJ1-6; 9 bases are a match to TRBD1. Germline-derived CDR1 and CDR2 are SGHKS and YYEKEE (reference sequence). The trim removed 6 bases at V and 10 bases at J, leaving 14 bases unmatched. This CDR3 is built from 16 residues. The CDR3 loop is CASNTVTGGSGSPLHF. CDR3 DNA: TGTGCCAGCAACACCGTCACAGGGGGCTCTGGGTCACCCCTCCACTTT.

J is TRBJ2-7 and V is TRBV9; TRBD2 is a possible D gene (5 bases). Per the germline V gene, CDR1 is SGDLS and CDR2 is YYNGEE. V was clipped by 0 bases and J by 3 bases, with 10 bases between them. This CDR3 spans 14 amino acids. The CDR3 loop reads CASSVGDGLYEQYF. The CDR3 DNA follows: TGTGCCAGCAGCGTAGGAGACGGACTCTACGAGCAGTACTTC. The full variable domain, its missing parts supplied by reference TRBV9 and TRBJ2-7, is DSGVTQTPKHLITATGQRVTLRCSPRSGDLSVYWYQQSLDQGLQFLIQYYNGEERAKGNILERFSAQQFPDLHSELNLSSLELGDSALYFCASSVGDGLYEQYFGPGTRLTVT.

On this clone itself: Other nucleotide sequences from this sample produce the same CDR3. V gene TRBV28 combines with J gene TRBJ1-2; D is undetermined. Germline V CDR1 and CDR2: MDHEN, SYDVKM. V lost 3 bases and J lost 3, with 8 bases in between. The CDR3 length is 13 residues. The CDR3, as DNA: TGTGCCAGCAGTTTCCGAGAGGACTATGGCTACACCTTC. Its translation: CASSFREDYGYTF.

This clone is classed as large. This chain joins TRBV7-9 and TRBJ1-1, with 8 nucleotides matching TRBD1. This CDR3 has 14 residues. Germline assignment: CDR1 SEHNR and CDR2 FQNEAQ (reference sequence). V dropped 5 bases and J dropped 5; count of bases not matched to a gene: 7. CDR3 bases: TGTGCCAGCAGCGGGACAGGCAAGGGTACTGAAGCTTTCTTT. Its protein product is CASSGTGKGTEAFF.

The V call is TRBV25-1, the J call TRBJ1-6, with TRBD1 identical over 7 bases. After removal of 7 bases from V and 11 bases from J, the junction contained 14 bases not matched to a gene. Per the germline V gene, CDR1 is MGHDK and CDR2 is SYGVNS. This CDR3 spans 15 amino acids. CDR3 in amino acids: CASTQGQDRRAPLHF. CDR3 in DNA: TGTGCCAGCACCCAAGGACAGGACAGGCGGGCACCCCTCCACTTT. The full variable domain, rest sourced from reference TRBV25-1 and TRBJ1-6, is EADIYQTPRYLVIGTGKKITLECSQTMGHDKMYWYQQDPGMELHLIHYSYGVNSTEKGDLSSESTVSRIRTEHFPLTLESARPSHTSQYLCASTQGQDRRAPLHFGNGTRLTVT.

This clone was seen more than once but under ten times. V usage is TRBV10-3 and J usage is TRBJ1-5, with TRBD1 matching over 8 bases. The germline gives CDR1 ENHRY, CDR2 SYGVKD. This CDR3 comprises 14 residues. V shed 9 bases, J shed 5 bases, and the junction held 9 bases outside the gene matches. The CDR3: CAIGPTGDDQPQHF. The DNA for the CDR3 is TGTGCCATTGGACCGACAGGGGATGATCAGCCCCAGCATTTT.

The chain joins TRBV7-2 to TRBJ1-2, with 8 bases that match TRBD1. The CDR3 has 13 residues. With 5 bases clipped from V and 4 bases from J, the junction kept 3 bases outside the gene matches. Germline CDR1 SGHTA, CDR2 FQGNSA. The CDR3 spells CASSSGQGYGYTF. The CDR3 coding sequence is TGTGCCAGCAGCAGCGGACAGGGCTATGGCTACACCTTC.

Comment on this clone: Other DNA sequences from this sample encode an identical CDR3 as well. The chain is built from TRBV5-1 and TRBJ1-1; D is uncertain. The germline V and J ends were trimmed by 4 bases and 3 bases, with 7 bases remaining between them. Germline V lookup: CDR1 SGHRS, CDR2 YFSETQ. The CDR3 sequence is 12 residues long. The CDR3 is CASSTGYTEAFF. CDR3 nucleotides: TGCGCCAGCAGCACCGGGTACACTGAAGCTTTCTTT.

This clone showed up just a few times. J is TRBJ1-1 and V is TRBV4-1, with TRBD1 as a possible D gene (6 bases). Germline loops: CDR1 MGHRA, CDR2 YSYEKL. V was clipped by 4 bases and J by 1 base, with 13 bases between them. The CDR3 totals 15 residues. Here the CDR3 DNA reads TGCGCCAGCAGCCTCTATCCGGGACAGAACACTGAAGCTTTCTTT. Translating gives CASSLYPGQNTEAFF.

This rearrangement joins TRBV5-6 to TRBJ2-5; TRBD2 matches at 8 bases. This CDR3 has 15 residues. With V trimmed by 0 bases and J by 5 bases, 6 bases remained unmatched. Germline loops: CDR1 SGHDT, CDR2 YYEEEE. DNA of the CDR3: TGTGCCAGCAGCTTGGTTCGGGGGGGCTGGGAGACCCAGTACTTC. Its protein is CASSLVRGGWETQYF.

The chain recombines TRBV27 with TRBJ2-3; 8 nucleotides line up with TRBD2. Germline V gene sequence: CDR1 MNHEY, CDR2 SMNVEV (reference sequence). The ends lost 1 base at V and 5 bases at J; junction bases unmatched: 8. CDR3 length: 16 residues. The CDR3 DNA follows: TGTGCCAGCAGTTTATGGGCGGGGGGTGCCTTAGATACGCAGTATTTT. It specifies CASSLWAGGALDTQYF.

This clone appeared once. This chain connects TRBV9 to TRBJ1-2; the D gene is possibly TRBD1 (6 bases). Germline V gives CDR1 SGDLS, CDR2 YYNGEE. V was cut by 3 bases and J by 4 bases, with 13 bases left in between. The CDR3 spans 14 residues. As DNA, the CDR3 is TGTGCCAGCAGCGCACAGGGAGGGCTCTATGGCTACACCTTC. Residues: CASSAQGGLYGYTF.

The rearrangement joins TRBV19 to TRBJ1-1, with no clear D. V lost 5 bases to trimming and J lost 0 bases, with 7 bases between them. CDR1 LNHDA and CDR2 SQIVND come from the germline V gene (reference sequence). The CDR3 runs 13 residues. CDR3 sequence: CASSPYMNTEAFF. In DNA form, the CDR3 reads TGTGCCAGTAGTCCGTACATGAACACTGAAGCTTTCTTT.

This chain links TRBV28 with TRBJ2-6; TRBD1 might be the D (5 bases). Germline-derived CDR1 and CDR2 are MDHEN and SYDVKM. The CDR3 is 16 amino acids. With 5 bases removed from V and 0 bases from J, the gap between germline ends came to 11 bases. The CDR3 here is CASSVGHFSGANVLTF. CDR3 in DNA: TGTGCCAGCAGTGTCGGACATTTCTCTGGGGCCAACGTCCTGACTTTC.

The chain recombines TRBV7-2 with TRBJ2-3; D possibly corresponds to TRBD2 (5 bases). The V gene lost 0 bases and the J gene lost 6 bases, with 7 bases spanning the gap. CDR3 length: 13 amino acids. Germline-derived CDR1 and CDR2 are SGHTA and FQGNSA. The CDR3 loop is CASSLAQRDTQYF. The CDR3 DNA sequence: TGTGCCAGCAGCTTAGCGCAGCGGGATACGCAGTATTTT.

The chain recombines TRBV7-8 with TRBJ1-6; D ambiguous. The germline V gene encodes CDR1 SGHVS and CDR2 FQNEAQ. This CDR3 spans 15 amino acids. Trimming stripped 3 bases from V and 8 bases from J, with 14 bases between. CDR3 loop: CASSLGGSSDSPLHF. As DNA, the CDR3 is TGTGCCAGCAGCTTGGGCGGGAGCTCGGATTCACCCCTCCACTTT.

In nucleotides, the CDR3 is TGTGCCAGCAGCCTCGGGGACAGGGCTAATGAAAAACTGTTTTTT. Translated, it gives CASSLGDRANEKLFF. This rearrangement joins TRBV28 to TRBJ1-4; 9 positions match TRBD1. The CDR3 has 15 amino acids. Germline trimming cut 6 bases from V and 3 bases from J; bases unmatched to any gene: 5. Germline V lookup: CDR1 MDHEN, CDR2 SYDVKM.

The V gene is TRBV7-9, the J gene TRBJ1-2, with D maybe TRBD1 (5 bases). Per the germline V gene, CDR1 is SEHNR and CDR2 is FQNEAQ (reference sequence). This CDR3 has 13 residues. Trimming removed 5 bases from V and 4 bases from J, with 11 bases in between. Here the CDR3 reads CASSPGGSYGYTF. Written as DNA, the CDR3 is TGTGCCAGCAGCCCCGGGGGTTCCTATGGCTACACCTTC.